The rows below give T cell receptor beta chains drawn from one sample of a study of identical twins. TCRdb re-called the 5' RACE reads through MiXCR, storing one row per CDR3 protein. This table holds hundreds of thousands of distinct CDR3 sequences, approximately 6.1% found once. The sequenced sample was naive T cells sorted from blood. These receptors all come from a man aged 18 to 29 in good health. Each CDR3 is given with its conserved first and last residue. D genes are given only for firm matches. Size values are once, few and many counts, or a class for expanded clones, and some rows have none.

clone size: many; J gene: TRBJ2-1; D gene: .; V gene: TRBV6-5; CDR3 DNA: TGTGCCAGCAGTTACGGGATGGGTTACAATGAGCAGTTCTTC; CDR3 protein: CASSYGMGYNEQFF
clone size: many; J gene: TRBJ2-5; D gene: .; V gene: TRBV5-1; CDR3 DNA: TGCGCCAGCAGCTTGACGCCAGGGGTGCGGGAGACCCAGTACTTC; CDR3 protein: CASSLTPGVRETQYF
clone size: .; J gene: TRBJ2-2; D gene: .; V gene: TRBV27; CDR3 DNA: TGTGCCAGCAGTCCCGTTAGGGGGCGGGAGGTGAGGACCGGGGAGCTGTTTTTT; CDR3 protein: CASSPVRGREVRTGELFF
clone size: few; J gene: TRBJ2-7; D gene: .; V gene: TRBV6-6; CDR3 DNA: TGTGCCAGCAGTTCACCGGATCTCCCACTCGAGTACTTC; CDR3 protein: CASSSPDLPLEYF
clone size: few; J gene: TRBJ2-5; D gene: TRBD1; V gene: TRBV19; CDR3 DNA: TGTGCCAGTAGTATCCCACAGGGGTTGGGAGAGACCCAGTACTTC; CDR3 protein: CASSIPQGLGETQYF
clone size: many; J gene: TRBJ1-3; D gene: TRBD1; V gene: TRBV15; CDR3 DNA: TGTGCCACCAGGGACAGGACCTCCCGCGGAAACACCATATATTTT; CDR3 protein: CATRDRTSRGNTIYF
clone size: many; J gene: TRBJ2-1; D gene: .; V gene: TRBV12-3/TRBV12-4; CDR3 DNA: TGTGCCAGCATTCCCCGTGGGGGAGAAAAGAATGAGCAGTTCTTC; CDR3 protein: CASIPRGGEKNEQFF
clone size: .; J gene: TRBJ2-2; D gene: TRBD2; V gene: TRBV3-1; CDR3 DNA: TGTGCCAGCAGGATGGGAGGGACCACCGGGGAGCTGTTTTTT; CDR3 protein: CASRMGGTTGELFF
clone size: few; J gene: TRBJ2-1; D gene: TRBD2; V gene: TRBV6-5; CDR3 DNA: TGTGCCAGCAGTTACAGCGGGAGCTTTCGTGAGCAGTTCTTC; CDR3 protein: CASSYSGSFREQFF
clone size: many; J gene: TRBJ1-5; D gene: TRBD1; V gene: TRBV20-1; CDR3 DNA: TGCAGTGCTAGAGATCTTAGGACAGGAAAAAATCAGCCCCAGCATTTT; CDR3 protein: CSARDLRTGKNQPQHF
clone size: many; J gene: TRBJ2-1; D gene: TRBD2; V gene: TRBV12-3/TRBV12-4; CDR3 DNA: TGTGCCAGCAGTTTAATAGTCGGGTTAGGGACTAGCGGGGAACACAATGAGCAGTTCTTC; CDR3 protein: CASSLIVGLGTSGEHNEQFF